This T cell receptor beta chain was observed in a study of blood T cell repertoires in COVID-19. The V gene's germline CDR1 is MNHEY and CDR2 SVGAGI. The CDR3 runs 14 residues. The ends were cut back, 7 bases at V and 4 bases at J, with 14 bases in the middle. Clones were sequenced by immunoSEQ multiplex PCR, and TCRdb holds only the in-frame ones, with some missing. The sample includes roughly 300,000 clones, about nine tenths of them seen just once. The V and J genes are TRBV6-5 and TRBJ1-3; no reliable D call. This clonotype was obtained from a woman younger than 45 with COVID-19, enrolled during active disease. The material sequenced was peripheral blood. In DNA, the CDR3 is TGTGCCAGCAAGGGTCTGTCGGGGGGAAACACCATATATTTT. Its translation is CASKGLSGGNTIYF.